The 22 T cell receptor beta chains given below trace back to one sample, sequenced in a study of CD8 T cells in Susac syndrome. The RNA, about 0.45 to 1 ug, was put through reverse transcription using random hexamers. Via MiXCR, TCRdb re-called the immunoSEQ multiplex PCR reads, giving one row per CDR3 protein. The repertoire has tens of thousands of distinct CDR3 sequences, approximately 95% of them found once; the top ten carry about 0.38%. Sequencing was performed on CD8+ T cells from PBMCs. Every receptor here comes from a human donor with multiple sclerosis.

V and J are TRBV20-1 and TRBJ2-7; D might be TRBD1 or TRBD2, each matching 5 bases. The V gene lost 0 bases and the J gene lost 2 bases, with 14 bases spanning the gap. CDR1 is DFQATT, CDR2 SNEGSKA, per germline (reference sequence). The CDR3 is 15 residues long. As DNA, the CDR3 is TGCAGTGCTAGAGATCTAGCCAGGGCTCCCTACGAGCAGTACTTC. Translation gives CSARDLARAPYEQYF.

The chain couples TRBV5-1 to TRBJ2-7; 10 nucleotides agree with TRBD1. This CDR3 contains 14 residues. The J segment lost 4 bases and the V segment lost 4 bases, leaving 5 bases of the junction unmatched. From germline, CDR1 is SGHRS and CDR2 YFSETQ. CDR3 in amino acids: CASSRDRGGYEQYF. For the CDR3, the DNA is TGCGCCAGCAGCCGGGACAGGGGTGGGTACGAGCAGTACTTC.

The CDR3 DNA is TGTGCCAGCAGCTTGGCAGGGCGCACTGAAGCTTTCTTT. Amino acids: CASSLAGRTEAFF. V gene TRBV5-6 combines with J gene TRBJ1-1; perhaps TRBD1 as D (5 bases). The CDR3 loop spans 13 amino acids. CDR1 is SGHDT and CDR2 is YYEEEE in the germline V gene. Trimming stripped 0 bases from V and 4 bases from J, with 7 bases between. The complete variable domain, with remaining parts taken from reference TRBV5-6 and TRBJ1-1, reads DAGVTQSPTHLIKTRGQQVTLRCSPKSGHDTVSWYQQALGQGPQFIFQYYEEEERQRGNFPDRFSGHQFPNYSSELNVNALLLGDSALYLCASSLAGRTEAFFGQGTRLTVV.

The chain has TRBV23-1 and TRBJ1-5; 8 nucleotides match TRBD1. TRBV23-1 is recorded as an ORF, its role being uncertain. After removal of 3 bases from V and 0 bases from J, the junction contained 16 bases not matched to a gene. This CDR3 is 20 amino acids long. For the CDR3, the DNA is TGCGCCAGCAGTCAGCTGGACAGGGAAACGTGGGCAGATAGCAATCAGCCCCAGCATTTT. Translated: CASSQLDRETWADSNQPQHF.

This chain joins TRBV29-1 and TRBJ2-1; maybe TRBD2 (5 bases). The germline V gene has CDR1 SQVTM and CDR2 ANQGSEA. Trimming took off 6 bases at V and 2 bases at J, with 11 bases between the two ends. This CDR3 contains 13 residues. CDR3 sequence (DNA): TGCAGCGTAGCGGAGCTAGCCTACAATGAGCAGTTCTTC. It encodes CSVAELAYNEQFF.

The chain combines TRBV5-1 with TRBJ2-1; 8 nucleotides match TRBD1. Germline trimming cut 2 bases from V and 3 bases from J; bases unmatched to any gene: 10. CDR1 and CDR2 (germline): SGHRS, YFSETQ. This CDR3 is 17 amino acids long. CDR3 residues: CASSFPLLGQDYNEQFF. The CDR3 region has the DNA TGCGCCAGCAGCTTCCCACTCCTGGGACAGGACTACAATGAGCAGTTCTTC.

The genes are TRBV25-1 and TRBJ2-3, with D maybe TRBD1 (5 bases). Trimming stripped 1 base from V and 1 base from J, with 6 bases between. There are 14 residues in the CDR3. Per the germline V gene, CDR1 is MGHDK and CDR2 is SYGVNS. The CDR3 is CASSEWGGTDTQYF. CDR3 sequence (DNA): TGTGCCAGCAGTGAATGGGGCGGCACAGATACGCAGTATTTT.

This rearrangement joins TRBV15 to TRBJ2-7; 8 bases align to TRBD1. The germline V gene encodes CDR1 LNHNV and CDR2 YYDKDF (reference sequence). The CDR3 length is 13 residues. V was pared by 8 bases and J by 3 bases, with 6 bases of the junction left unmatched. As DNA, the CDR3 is TGTGCCACCGGCGCGGGGACAGGCTACGAGCAGTACTTC. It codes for CATGAGTGYEQYF.

CDR3 DNA sequence: TGTGCCTGGAGTGTACCGGGGATTCAAGAGACCCAGTACTTC. It yields the protein CAWSVPGIQETQYF. The chain joins TRBV30 to TRBJ2-5; weak D call: TRBD2 (5 bases). The CDR3 totals 14 residues. With 0 bases removed from V and 2 bases from J, the gap between germline ends came to 10 bases. CDR1 GTSNPN and CDR2 SVGIG come from the germline V gene (reference sequence).

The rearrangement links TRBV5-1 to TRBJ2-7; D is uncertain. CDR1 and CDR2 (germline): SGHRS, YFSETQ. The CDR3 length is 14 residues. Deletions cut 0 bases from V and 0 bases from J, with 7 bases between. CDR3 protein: CASSLEGFSYEQYF. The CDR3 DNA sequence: TGCGCCAGCAGCTTGGAAGGGTTCTCCTACGAGCAGTACTTC.

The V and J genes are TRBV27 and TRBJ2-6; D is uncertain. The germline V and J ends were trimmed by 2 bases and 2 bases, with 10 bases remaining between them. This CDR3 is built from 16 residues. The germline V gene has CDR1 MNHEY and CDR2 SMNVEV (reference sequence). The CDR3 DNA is TGTGCCAGCAGTTTACTCCCAGGTACTGGGGCCAACGTCCTGACTTTC. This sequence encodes CASSLLPGTGANVLTF.

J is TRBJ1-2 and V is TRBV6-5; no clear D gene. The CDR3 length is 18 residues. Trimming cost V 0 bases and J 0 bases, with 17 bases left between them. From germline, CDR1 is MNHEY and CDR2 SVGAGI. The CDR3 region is CASSYSIVLEGANYGYTF. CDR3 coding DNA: TGTGCCAGCAGTTACTCGATTGTCTTGGAGGGCGCTAACTATGGCTACACCTTC.

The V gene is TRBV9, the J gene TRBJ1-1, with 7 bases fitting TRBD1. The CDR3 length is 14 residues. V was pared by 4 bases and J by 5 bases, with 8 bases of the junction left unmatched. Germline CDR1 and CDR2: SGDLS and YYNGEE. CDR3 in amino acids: CASSSEAGGTEAFF. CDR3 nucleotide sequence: TGTGCCAGCAGCTCAGAGGCAGGGGGGACTGAAGCTTTCTTT.

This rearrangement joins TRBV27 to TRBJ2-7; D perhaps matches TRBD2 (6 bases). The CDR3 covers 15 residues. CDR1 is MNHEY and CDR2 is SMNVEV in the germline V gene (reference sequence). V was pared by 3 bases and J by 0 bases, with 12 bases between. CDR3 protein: CASSLGSGSSYEQYF. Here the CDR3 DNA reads TGTGCCAGCAGTTTGGGTAGCGGTAGCTCCTACGAGCAGTACTTC.

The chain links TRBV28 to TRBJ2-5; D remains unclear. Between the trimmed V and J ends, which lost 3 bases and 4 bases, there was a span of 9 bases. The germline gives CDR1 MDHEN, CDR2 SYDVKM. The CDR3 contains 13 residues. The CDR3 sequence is CASSLDRGETQYF. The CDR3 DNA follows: TGTGCCAGCAGTTTGGATAGAGGAGAGACCCAGTACTTC. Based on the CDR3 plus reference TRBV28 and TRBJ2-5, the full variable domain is DVKVTQSSRYLVKRTGEKVFLECVQDMDHENMFWYRQDPGLGLRLIYFSYDVKMKEKGDIPEGYSVSREKKERFSLILESASTNQTSMYLCASSLDRGETQYFGPGTRLLVL.

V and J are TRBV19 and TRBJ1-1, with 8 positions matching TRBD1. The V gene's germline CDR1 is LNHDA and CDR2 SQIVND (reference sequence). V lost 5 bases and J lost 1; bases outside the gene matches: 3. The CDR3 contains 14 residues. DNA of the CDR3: TGTGCCAGTAGTCCCAGGGGGCCGAACACTGAAGCTTTCTTT. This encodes CASSPRGPNTEAFF.

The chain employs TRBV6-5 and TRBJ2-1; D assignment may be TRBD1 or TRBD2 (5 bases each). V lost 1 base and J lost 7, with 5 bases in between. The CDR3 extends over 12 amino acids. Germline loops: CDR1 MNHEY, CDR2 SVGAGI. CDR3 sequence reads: CASSYWGNEQFF. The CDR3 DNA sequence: TGTGCCAGCAGTTACTGGGGGAATGAGCAGTTCTTC.

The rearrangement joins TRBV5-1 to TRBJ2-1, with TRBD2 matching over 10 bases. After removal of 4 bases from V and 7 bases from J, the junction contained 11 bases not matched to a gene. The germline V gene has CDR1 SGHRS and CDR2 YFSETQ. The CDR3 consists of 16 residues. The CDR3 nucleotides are TGCGCCAGCAGCCTGGTCGGGACTAGCGATGGTAATGAGCAGTTCTTC. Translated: CASSLVGTSDGNEQFF.

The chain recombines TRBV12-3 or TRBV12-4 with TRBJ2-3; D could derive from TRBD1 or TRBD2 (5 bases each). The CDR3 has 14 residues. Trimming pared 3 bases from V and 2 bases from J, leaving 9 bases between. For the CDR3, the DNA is TGTGCCAGCAGTTTCAGGGAGAACACAGATACGCAGTATTTT. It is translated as CASSFRENTDTQYF.

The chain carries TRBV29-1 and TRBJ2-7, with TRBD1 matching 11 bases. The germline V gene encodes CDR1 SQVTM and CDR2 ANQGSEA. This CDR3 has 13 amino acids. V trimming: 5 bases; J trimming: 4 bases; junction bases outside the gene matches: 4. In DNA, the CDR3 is TGCAGCGTTATCGGGACAGGGGGTTACGAGCAGTACTTC. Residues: CSVIGTGGYEQYF.

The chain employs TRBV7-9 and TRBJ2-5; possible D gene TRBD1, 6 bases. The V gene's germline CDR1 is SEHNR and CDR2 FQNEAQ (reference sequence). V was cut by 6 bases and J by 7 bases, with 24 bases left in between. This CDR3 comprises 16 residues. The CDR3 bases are TGTGCCAGCAGGGGAGCAGGGGTCGGAGTTACGGGGACCCAGTACTTC. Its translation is CASRGAGVGVTGTQYF. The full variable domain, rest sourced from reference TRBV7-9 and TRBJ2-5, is DTGVSQNPRHKITKRGQNVTFRCDPISEHNRLYWYRQTLGQGPEFLTYFQNEAQLEKSRLLSDRFSAERPKGSFSTLEIQRTEQGDSAMYLCASRGAGVGVTGTQYFGPGTRLLVL.

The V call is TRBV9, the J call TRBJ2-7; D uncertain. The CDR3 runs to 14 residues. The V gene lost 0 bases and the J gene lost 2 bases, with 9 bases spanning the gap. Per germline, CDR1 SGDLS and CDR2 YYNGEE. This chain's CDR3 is CASSVVDGPYEQYF. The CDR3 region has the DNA TGTGCCAGCAGCGTAGTGGACGGCCCCTACGAGCAGTACTTC.